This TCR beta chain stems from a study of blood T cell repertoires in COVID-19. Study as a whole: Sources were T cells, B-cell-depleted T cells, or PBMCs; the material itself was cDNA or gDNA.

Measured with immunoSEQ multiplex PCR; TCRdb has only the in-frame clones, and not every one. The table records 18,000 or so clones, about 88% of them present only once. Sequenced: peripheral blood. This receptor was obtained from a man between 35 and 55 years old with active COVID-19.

CDR3 nucleotide sequence: TGTGCCAGTAGTATTCACCCAGGACAGGGGGCACGGACTGAAGCTTTCTTT. Amino acid sequence: CASSIHPGQGARTEAFF. The gene calls are TRBV19 and TRBJ1-1; 11 bases are shared with TRBD1. Germline assignment: CDR1 LNHDA and CDR2 SQIVND (reference sequence). The CDR3 sequence is 17 residues long. The junction had 11 bases not matched to a gene; V was cut back by 3 bases and J by 5 bases.